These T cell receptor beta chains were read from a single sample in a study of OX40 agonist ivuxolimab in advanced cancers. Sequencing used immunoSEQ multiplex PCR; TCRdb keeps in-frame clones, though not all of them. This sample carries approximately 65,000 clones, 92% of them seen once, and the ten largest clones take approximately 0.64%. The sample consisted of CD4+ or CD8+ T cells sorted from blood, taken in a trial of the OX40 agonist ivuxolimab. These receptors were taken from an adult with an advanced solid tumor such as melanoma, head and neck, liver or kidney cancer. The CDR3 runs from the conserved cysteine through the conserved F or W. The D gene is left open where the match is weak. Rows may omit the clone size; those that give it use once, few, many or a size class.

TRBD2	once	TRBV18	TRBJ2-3	CASSPGTSEDTQYF	TGTGCCAGCTCACCCGGGACTAGCGAAGATACGCAGTATTTT
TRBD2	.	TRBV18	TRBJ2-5	CASSPAGGRQETQYF	TGTGCCAGCTCACCGGCGGGGGGGAGGCAAGAGACCCAGTACTTC
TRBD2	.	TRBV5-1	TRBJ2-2	CASSLEVAGASGELFF	TGCGCCAGCAGCTTGGAAGTAGCGGGGGCTTCCGGGGAGCTGTTTTTT
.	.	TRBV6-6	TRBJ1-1	CASGGPDTEAFF	TGTGCCAGCGGGGGGCCCGACACTGAAGCTTTCTTT
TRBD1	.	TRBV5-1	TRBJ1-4	CASSRDRGNEKLFF	TGCGCCAGCAGCCGCGACAGGGGGAACGAAAAACTGTTTTTT
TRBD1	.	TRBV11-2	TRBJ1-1	CASSPRGGYTEAFF	TGTGCCAGCAGCCCCAGGGGGGGATATACTGAAGCTTTCTTT
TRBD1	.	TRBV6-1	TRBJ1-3	CASRQGSSGNTIYF	TGTGCCAGTCGACAGGGGAGCTCTGGAAACACCATATATTTT
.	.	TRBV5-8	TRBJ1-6	CASSLVLGPERSPLHF	TGTGCCAGCAGCTTGGTGCTTGGCCCTGAGCGTTCACCCCTCCACTTT
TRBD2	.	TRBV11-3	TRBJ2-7	CASSPTTGGDEQYF	TGTGCCAGCAGCCCTACAACGGGAGGGGACGAGCAGTACTTC
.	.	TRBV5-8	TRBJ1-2	CASSRTGVFGYTF	TGTGCCAGCAGCAGGACGGGTGTCTTTGGCTACACCTTC
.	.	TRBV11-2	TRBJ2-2	CASSLGGGDTGELFF	TGTGCCAGCAGCTTAGGTGGGGGCGACACCGGGGAGCTGTTTTTT
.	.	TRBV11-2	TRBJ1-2	CASSFQTQVSGYTF	TGTGCCAGCAGCTTTCAGACCCAGGTTTCTGGCTACACCTTC
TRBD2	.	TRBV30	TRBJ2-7	CAWRGSGGRGEQYF	TGTGCCTGGAGAGGAAGCGGGGGGAGGGGCGAGCAGTACTTC
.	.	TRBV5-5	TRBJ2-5	CASSLGVRETQYF	TGTGCCAGCAGCCTGGGTGTGAGGGAGACCCAGTACTTC
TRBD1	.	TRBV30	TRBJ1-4	CAWSVGTANEKLFF	TGTGCCTGGAGTGTGGGGACAGCTAATGAAAAACTGTTTTTT
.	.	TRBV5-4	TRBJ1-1	CASSFRHLLRAFF	TGTGCCAGCAGCTTTCGACACCTCTTACGAGCTTTCTTT
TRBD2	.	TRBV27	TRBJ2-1	CASSLWGGRVDEQFF	TGTGCCAGCAGTTTATGGGGCGGGAGGGTCGATGAGCAGTTCTTC
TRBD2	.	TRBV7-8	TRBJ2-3	CASSFLLAGGTDTQYF	TGTGCCAGCAGCTTCCTCCTAGCGGGGGGGACAGATACGCAGTATTTT
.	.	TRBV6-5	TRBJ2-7	CASSYSSGSYEQYF	TGTGCCAGCAGTTACTCTTCAGGGAGTTACGAGCAGTACTTC
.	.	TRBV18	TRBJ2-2	CASSWETQRGAGELFF	TGTGCCAGCTCCTGGGAGACTCAGCGAGGCGCCGGGGAGCTGTTTTTT
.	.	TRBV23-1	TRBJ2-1	CASSRHPVEGYSYNEQFF	TGCGCCAGCAGTCGGCACCCCGTTGAGGGCTACTCCTACAATGAGCAGTTCTTC
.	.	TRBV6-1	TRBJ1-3	CASSGGAGNTIYF	TGTGCCAGCAGCGGGGGGGCTGGAAACACCATATATTTT
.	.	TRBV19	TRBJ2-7	CASRDGSSLGEQYF	TGTGCCAGTAGAGACGGGAGCTCCCTCGGGGAGCAGTACTTC
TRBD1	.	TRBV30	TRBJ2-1	CASSTGYDNEQFF	TGTGCCTCGTCGACAGGGTATGACAATGAGCAGTTCTTC
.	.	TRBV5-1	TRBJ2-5	CASSFGGLRTETQYF	TGCGCCAGCAGCTTCGGGGGACTCAGGACAGAGACCCAGTACTTC
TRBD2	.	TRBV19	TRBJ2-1	CATSGLAGVGEQFF	TGTGCCACCTCGGGACTAGCGGGAGTGGGTGAGCAGTTCTTC
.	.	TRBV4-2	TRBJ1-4	CASSQKTGATNEKLFF	TGTGCCAGCAGCCAAAAAACAGGCGCAACTAATGAAAAACTGTTTTTT
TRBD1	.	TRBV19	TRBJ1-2	CASSYRGNYGYTF	TGTGCCAGTAGTTACAGGGGCAACTATGGCTACACCTTC
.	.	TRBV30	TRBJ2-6	CACTSGANVLTF	TGTGCCTGTACATCTGGGGCCAACGTCCTGACTTTC